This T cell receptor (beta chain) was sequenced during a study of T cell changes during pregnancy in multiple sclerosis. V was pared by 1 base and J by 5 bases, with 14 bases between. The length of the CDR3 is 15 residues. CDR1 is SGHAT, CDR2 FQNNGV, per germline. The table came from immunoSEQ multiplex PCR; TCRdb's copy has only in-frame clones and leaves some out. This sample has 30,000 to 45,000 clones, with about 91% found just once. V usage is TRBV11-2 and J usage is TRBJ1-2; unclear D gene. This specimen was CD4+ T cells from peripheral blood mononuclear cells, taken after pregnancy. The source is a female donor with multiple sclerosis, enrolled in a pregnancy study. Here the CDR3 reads CASSLGSGGPYGYTF. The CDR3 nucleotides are TGTGCCAGCAGCTTAGGGTCCGGAGGTCCGTATGGCTACACCTTC.